The present entry profiles one TCR beta chain with its context. A much larger clone differs by one base, so this may be a read error. The sample is drawn from a study of blood T cells in healthy people across ages. Primed by a sample-barcoded 5' primer and a J-beta primer mix, a second PCR proceeded for roughly 6 to 12 cycles. In TCRdb, the 5' RACE reads were re-called with MiXCR into one record per CDR3 protein. The table includes hundreds of thousands of distinct CDR3 sequences, about a third detected once. Sample: blood. The receptor comes from a woman of 80 years or more in good health.

The CDR3 loop is CASSNFGLEADTQYF. The DNA for the CDR3 is TGTGCCAGCAGTAACTTTGGACTAGAGGCAGATACGCAGTATTTT. The chain uses TRBV28 and TRBJ2-3; 7 bases align to TRBD2. CDR1 MDHEN and CDR2 SYDVKM come from the germline V gene. Trimming removed 5 bases from V and 4 bases from J; junction bases left unmatched: 9. This CDR3 comprises 15 residues.